The entry below gives a single T cell receptor beta chain sequence along with its context. The study sequenced TCR beta in blood CD8+ and CD4+ T cells. FACS enriched CD8+ TEMRA cells, while bulk CD8+ and CD4+ were negatively isolated. The CDR3 has 17 amino acids. Germline-derived CDR1 and CDR2 are MNHEY and SMNVEV (reference sequence). Trimming cost V 5 bases and J 5 bases, with 19 bases left between them. The data were obtained in a study of CD8 T cells in Susac syndrome. Random hexamers were used to reverse transcribe an amount of roughly 0.5 to 1 ug RNA. Multiplex PCR with immunoSEQ amplified the TCR beta CDR3 across 54 Vbeta and 13 Jbeta. TCRdb re-called the immunoSEQ multiplex PCR reads with MiXCR, one entry per CDR3 protein. The table includes a few hundred thousand distinct CDR3 sequences, 95% detected once.

V gene TRBV27 combines with J gene TRBJ2-6; TRBD1 or TRBD2 may be the D gene (5 bases each). The sequence came from a human donor with multiple sclerosis. The material sequenced was CD4+ T cells from PBMCs. DNA of the CDR3: TGTGCCAGCAGTCCAACTTCCGGGACCCCGTGGGCCAACGTCCTGACTTTC. Translating gives CASSPTSGTPWANVLTF. Drawing the rest from reference TRBV27 and TRBJ2-6, the complete variable domain is EAQVTQNPRYLITVTGKKLTVTCSQNMNHEYMSWYRQDPGLGLRQIYYSMNVEVTDKGDVPEGYKVSRKEKRNFPLILESPSPNQTSLYFCASSPTSGTPWANVLTFGAGSRLTVL.